Listed here are 32 T cell receptor beta chains from one sample, sequenced in a study of T cell repertoires in cytomegalovirus infection. TCRdb reprocessed the reads via MiXCR and lists one record per CDR3 protein. Found here are 100,000 to 150,000 distinct CDR3 sequences, 8.8% of them singletons; the top ten hold around 9.1%. Source material: PBMCs. Every receptor here comes from a human donor in good health (CMV status not recorded). Some clones in this sample may be carry-over from other donors' samples.

This clonotype has a count of ten or more. The chain uses TRBV24-1 and TRBJ1-6; TRBD1 matches at 7 bases. V trimming: 2 bases; J trimming: 7 bases; junction bases outside the gene matches: 7. The CDR3 has 16 amino acids. Germline V CDR1 and CDR2: KGHDR, SFDVKD. The CDR3 DNA reads TGTGCCACCAGTGATTCGACAAGGGGGCAGAATTCACCCCTCCACTTT. Residues: CATSDSTRGQNSPLHF.

This clonotype has ten or more counts. This chain connects TRBV12-3 or TRBV12-4 to TRBJ1-1, with D possibly matching TRBD1 (5 bases). The CDR3 extends over 15 amino acids. V lost 5 bases and J lost 4, with 17 bases in between. CDR3 protein: CASSGDSGVGTEAFF. Written as DNA, the CDR3 is TGTGCCAGCAGTGGCGATTCGGGGGTAGGCACTGAAGCTTTCTTT.

A note on this clonotype: At one end the junction does not follow the germline gene, possibly because of a read error. V and J are TRBV5-1 and TRBJ2-2; D perhaps matches TRBD2 (5 bases). Germline CDR1 and CDR2: SGHRS and YFSETQ. This CDR3 has 15 residues. This CDR3 reads CASSPGGAFTGELIF. As DNA, the CDR3 is TGCGCCAGCAGCCCCGGAGGAGCTTTTACCGGGGAGCTGATTTTT.

The table lists this clonotype with many counts. J is TRBJ2-7 and V is TRBV11-3; 7 nucleotides match TRBD1. There are 13 residues in the CDR3. V was pared by 0 bases and J by 9 bases, with 5 bases of the junction left unmatched. The germline CDR1 and CDR2 sequences are SGHNT and YENEEA. The CDR3 reads CASSLDGTARQYF. In nucleotides, the CDR3 is TGTGCCAGCAGCTTAGATGGGACAGCGAGGCAGTACTTC. The full variable domain, rest sourced from reference TRBV11-3 and TRBJ2-7, is EAGVVQSPRYKIIEKKQPVAFWCNPISGHNTLYWYLQNLGQGPELLIRYENEEAVDDSQLPKDRFSAERLKGVDSTLKIQPAELGDSAVYLCASSLDGTARQYFGPGTRLTVT.

The rearrangement joins TRBV20-1 to TRBJ1-5; 9 bases map to TRBD1. The CDR3 totals 15 residues. J gave up 4 bases and V 0 bases, and 4 bases lay outside the gene matches. Germline lookup yields CDR1 DFQATT and CDR2 SNEGSKA (reference sequence). The CDR3 loop reads CSAREGQGINQPQHF. The CDR3 DNA sequence: TGCAGTGCTAGAGAGGGACAGGGCATTAATCAGCCCCAGCATTTT.

This clonotype showed up many times. One end of the junction is discordant with germline, which a read error may explain. V usage is TRBV28 and J usage is TRBJ2-5, with a weak D call TRBD2 (6 bases). Germline lookup yields CDR1 MDHEN and CDR2 SYDVKM. This CDR3 spans 12 amino acids. The chain's CDR3 is CASSLSPGTAHF. The DNA for the CDR3 is TGTGCCAGCAGCCTATCCCCCGGGACTGCTCACTTC. The variable domain in full, completed from reference TRBV28 and TRBJ2-5, reads DVKVTQSSRYLVKRTGEKVFLECVQDMDHENMFWYRQDPGLGLRLIYFSYDVKMKEKGDIPEGYSVSREKKERFSLILESASTNQTSMYLCASSLSPGTAHFGPGTRLLVL.

This clonotype came up many times. The chain couples TRBV7-8 to TRBJ2-3; 7 bases line up with TRBD1. V lost 2 bases to trimming and J lost 2 bases; unmatched junction nucleotides: 4. The CDR3 extends over 15 amino acids. Germline values: CDR1 SGHVS, CDR2 FQNEAQ. The DNA of the CDR3 is TGTGCCAGCAGCTTAAGACAGGGCCTCACAGATACGCAGTATTTT. As protein: CASSLRQGLTDTQYF.

The V call is TRBV6-5, the J call TRBJ1-4, with D perhaps TRBD1 (5 bases). This CDR3 is built from 13 residues. V dropped 8 bases and J dropped 3 bases, with 10 bases sitting between them. Germline CDR1 is MNHEY and CDR2 is SVGAGI. CDR3 DNA sequence: TGTGCCAGCGGGGGTATGGCTAATGAAAAACTGTTTTTT. This gives the protein CASGGMANEKLFF.

This clonotype turned up a few times. The chain links TRBV29-1 to TRBJ2-7; TRBD1 aligns across 8 bases. Germline V gene data show CDR1 as SQVTM and CDR2 as ANQGSEA. V lost 2 bases, J lost 4 bases, and 7 bases stayed unmatched. This CDR3 comprises 14 residues. CDR3 loop: CSVELWTGRYEQYF. CDR3 DNA: TGCAGCGTTGAACTCTGGACAGGGAGGTACGAGCAGTACTTC.

There are many counts of this clonotype. The rearrangement uses TRBV19 and TRBJ1-2; the D is unclear. The CDR3 extends over 15 amino acids. Germline CDR1 is LNHDA and CDR2 is SQIVND (reference sequence). Trimming left V 0 bases short and J 7 bases short, with 15 bases between. CDR3 nucleotide sequence: TGTGCCAGTAGTATAGAAGGACGGCCTGGTGGTGGCTACACCTTC. Protein: CASSIEGRPGGGYTF.

This clonotype was counted many times. This chain connects TRBV7-9 to TRBJ1-6, with a tentative D call TRBD1 (6 bases). The V gene lost 7 bases and the J gene lost 6 bases, with 16 bases spanning the gap. The CDR3 extends over 15 amino acids. Germline V lookup: CDR1 SEHNR, CDR2 FQNEAQ (reference sequence). CDR3 DNA: TGTGCCAGCATCGATTCCGGGACATCTAATTCACCCCTCCACTTT. This sequence encodes CASIDSGTSNSPLHF.

In its sample, this clonotype was seen a few times. This chain links TRBV20-1 with TRBJ2-5; maybe TRBD2 (6 bases). CDR3 length: 14 amino acids. V was shortened by 6 bases and J by 5 bases, with 19 bases between the two germline ends. Germline assignment: CDR1 DFQATT and CDR2 SNEGSKA (reference sequence). The CDR3 DNA follows: TGCAGTGCCTATCAAGGGACTTCCCTCGAGACCCAGTACTTC. The encoded protein is CSAYQGTSLETQYF.

This clonotype was seen repeatedly, ten times or more. The chain links TRBV11-3 to TRBJ1-6; D is possibly TRBD1 (5 bases). V was clipped by 3 bases and J by 5 bases, with 8 bases between them. The CDR3 is 14 residues long. Germline CDR1 SGHNT, CDR2 YENEEA. The CDR3 loop reads CASSFGRDNSPLHF. The CDR3 DNA reads TGTGCCAGCAGCTTCGGCAGGGATAATTCACCCCTCCACTTT.

This clonotype was found many times. The rearrangement links TRBV12-5 to TRBJ1-3; D perhaps matches TRBD1 (6 bases). CDR1 is LGHNT, CDR2 FRNRAP, per germline. V lost 0 bases to trimming and J lost 0 bases, with 12 bases between them. This CDR3 comprises 17 residues. DNA for the CDR3: TGTGCTAGTGGTTTGGTACCGGACAGACGCTCTGGAAACACCATATATTTT. It translates to CASGLVPDRRSGNTIYF. Based on the CDR3 plus reference TRBV12-5 and TRBJ1-3, the full variable domain is DARVTQTPRHKVTEMGQEVTMRCQPILGHNTVFWYRQTMMQGLELLAYFRNRAPLDDSGMPKDRFSAEMPDATLATLKIQPSEPRDSAVYFCASGLVPDRRSGNTIYFGEGSWLTVV.

In its sample, this clonotype was seen a few times. The J gene is TRBJ1-4, the V gene TRBV29-1, with 7 bases aligning to TRBD1. Germline assignment: CDR1 SQVTM and CDR2 ANQGSEA. J was trimmed by 7 bases and V by 4 bases; bases with no gene match: 6. The CDR3 runs 13 residues. The CDR3, as DNA: TGCAGCGTTGTAGTAGCAGGGGGTGAAAAACTGTTTTTT. Translation: CSVVVAGGEKLFF.

The V and J genes are TRBV2 and TRBJ1-1; TRBD1 aligns across 9 bases. Per the germline V gene, CDR1 is SNHLY and CDR2 is FYNNEI. The CDR3 has 15 residues. V shed 7 bases, J shed 2 bases, and the junction held 8 bases outside the gene matches. The CDR3 DNA sequence: TGTGCCAGCACCACGACAGGGGGAAGTAACACTGAAGCTTTCTTT. It specifies CASTTTGGSNTEAFF.

This clonotype occurred many times. The chain is built from TRBV11-3 and TRBJ2-1; TRBD2 matches at 9 bases. Trimming at V came to 6 bases and at J to 7 bases, leaving 13 bases not matched to a gene. CDR3 length: 16 residues. Germline CDR1 is SGHNT and CDR2 is YENEEA. The CDR3 nucleotides are TGTGCCAGCAGTAACGGTCCGCTAGCGGGGATGAATGAGCAGTTCTTC. It translates to CASSNGPLAGMNEQFF.

This clonotype has a count of ten or more. A single base separates this from a much larger clone, so it may be a read error. The CDR3 reads CASSLWGSGNTIYF. The CDR3, as DNA: TGTGCCAGCAGCTTGTGGGGCTCTGGAAACACCATATATTTT. V usage is TRBV5-6 and J usage is TRBJ1-3; D not certain. From germline, CDR1 is SGHDT and CDR2 YYEEEE. Trimming removed 1 base at V and 0 bases at J, with 5 bases between. The CDR3 length is 14 residues. Full variable domain (outside the CDR3, taken from reference TRBV5-6 and TRBJ1-3): DAGVTQSPTHLIKTRGQQVTLRCSPKSGHDTVSWYQQALGQGPQFIFQYYEEEERQRGNFPDRFSGHQFPNYSSELNVNALLLGDSALYLCASSLWGSGNTIYFGEGSWLTVV.

The table lists this clonotype with many counts. For the CDR3, the DNA is TGTGCCAGCAGTGCAAGGGAGCCTTACCCCATTTATAGCAATCAGCCCCAGCATTTT. This codes for CASSAREPYPIYSNQPQHF. The genes are TRBV2 and TRBJ1-5; D gene ambiguous. CDR1 SNHLY and CDR2 FYNNEI come from the germline V gene. The CDR3 length is 19 residues. The V and J ends lost 4 bases and 0 bases respectively, with 22 bases between them.

This clonotype showed up many times. DNA for the CDR3: TGTGCCAGCAATTCATTAAGCGGTCATAGCAATCAGCCCCAGCATTTT. It encodes CASNSLSGHSNQPQHF. V usage is TRBV28 and J usage is TRBJ1-5, with unresolved D. V lost 7 bases to trimming and J lost 0 bases, with 16 bases between them. CDR1 is MDHEN, CDR2 SYDVKM, per germline. This CDR3 is 16 amino acids long.

The chain links TRBV5-6 to TRBJ2-3; 7 nucleotides line up with TRBD1. Germline V gene lookup returns CDR1 SGHDT and CDR2 YYEEEE. The V and J ends lost 4 bases and 1 base, in that order; junction bases with no gene match: 6. The CDR3 is made up of 15 amino acids. This chain's CDR3 is CASSRIGTGTDTQYF. The CDR3 coding sequence is TGTGCCAGCAGCCGGATCGGGACAGGCACAGATACGCAGTATTTT.

This clonotype was seen many times. This chain links TRBV7-2 with TRBJ1-3; D is ambiguous. Germline values: CDR1 SGHTA, CDR2 FQGNSA. The CDR3 consists of 14 residues. V dropped 2 bases and J dropped 0 bases, with 5 bases sitting between them. CDR3 DNA sequence: TGTGCCAGCAGCTTATCCCGCTCTGGAAACACCATATATTTT. Its translation: CASSLSRSGNTIYF.

There are many counts of this clonotype. The rearrangement uses TRBV5-4 and TRBJ1-1, with D perhaps matching TRBD1 (5 bases). The CDR3 sequence is 14 residues long. Germline values: CDR1 SGHNT, CDR2 YYREEE (reference sequence). V was shortened by 4 bases and J by 3 bases, with 13 bases between the two germline ends. CDR3 bases: TGTGCCAGCAGCCCCGGGGGGACGGACACTGAAGCTTTCTTT. Translation: CASSPGGTDTEAFF.

The chain joins TRBV19 to TRBJ1-5; 7 bases line up with TRBD1. CDR1 is LNHDA, CDR2 SQIVND, per germline (reference sequence). J gave up 6 bases and V 7 bases, and 9 bases lay outside the gene matches. There are 14 residues in the CDR3. The CDR3 spells CASTLLTGTQPQHF. CDR3 sequence (DNA): TGTGCCAGTACCCTTCTGACAGGGACTCAGCCCCAGCATTTT.

This clonotype appeared a few times. The chain employs TRBV11-2 and TRBJ2-7, with 8 bases that match TRBD1. The trim removed 4 bases at V and 3 bases at J, leaving 5 bases unmatched. Per germline, CDR1 SGHAT and CDR2 FQNNGV. The CDR3 extends over 14 amino acids. CDR3 in amino acids: CASSYDRGSYEQYF. DNA of the CDR3: TGTGCCAGCAGCTACGACAGGGGAAGCTACGAGCAGTACTTC.

There are many counts of this clonotype. The chain links TRBV7-9 to TRBJ1-3, with D possibly TRBD1 on 5 matching bases. The CDR3 covers 15 residues. Germline CDR1 reads SEHNR; CDR2 reads FQNEAQ (reference sequence). With 1 base removed from V and 4 bases from J, the gap between germline ends came to 11 bases. CDR3 sequence reads: CASSLVMGEGNTIYF. The CDR3 DNA sequence: TGTGCCAGCAGCTTAGTAATGGGGGAAGGAAACACCATATATTTT.

The rearrangement links TRBV6-4 to TRBJ1-1; D is possibly TRBD1 (5 bases). The germline V and J ends were trimmed by 2 bases and 1 base, with 14 bases remaining between them. CDR3 size: 16 residues. Germline V gives CDR1 MRHNA, CDR2 SNTAGT. This CDR3 is CASSDEFRVTNTEAFF. The DNA of the CDR3 is TGTGCCAGCAGTGACGAATTCAGGGTCACGAACACTGAAGCTTTCTTT.

This clonotype was observed many times. The chain combines TRBV7-9 with TRBJ2-7; D remains unclear. Germline values: CDR1 SEHNR, CDR2 FQNEAQ (reference sequence). The CDR3 length is 15 residues. V was shortened by 5 bases and J by 0 bases, with 14 bases between the two germline ends. CDR3 bases: TGTGCCAGCAGCCAGGCCCAGGTTCCCTCCTACGAGCAGTACTTC. As protein: CASSQAQVPSYEQYF.

About this clonotype: A much bigger clone sits one base away, suggesting this may be a read error. The chain recombines TRBV19 with TRBJ1-5; D call uncertain. This CDR3 comprises 15 residues. The germline gives CDR1 LNHDA, CDR2 SQIVND (reference sequence). The CDR3 DNA reads TGTTCCAGTAGTATTTTCAAGTATAGCAATCAGCCCCAGCATTTT. Its protein is CSSSIFKYSNQPQHF.

This clonotype has only a few counts. The CDR3 DNA reads as TGTGCCACCAGCAGAGATTACCTGAACACTGAAGCTTTCTTT. The encoded protein is CATSRDYLNTEAFF. The chain employs TRBV15 and TRBJ1-1; D gene unclear. The CDR3 is made up of 14 amino acids. With 0 bases removed from V and 0 bases from J, the gap between germline ends came to 5 bases. CDR1 is LNHNV, CDR2 YYDKDF, per germline (reference sequence).

This clonotype was counted many times. The chain carries TRBV5-1 and TRBJ1-1; perhaps TRBD1 as D (5 bases). Germline V gene sequence: CDR1 SGHRS, CDR2 YFSETQ. V lost 0 bases to trimming and J lost 2 bases, with 14 bases between them. The CDR3 totals 16 residues. The CDR3 spells CASSLVGGTANTEAFF. The CDR3 nucleotides read TGCGCCAGCAGCTTGGTCGGCGGGACGGCAAACACTGAAGCTTTCTTT.

The CDR3 nucleotides read TGTGCCTGGACTGATGGAGTCGATAGCAATCAGCCCCAGCATTTT. Translating it yields CAWTDGVDSNQPQHF. The chain links TRBV30 to TRBJ1-5; no clear D. The germline V gene encodes CDR1 GTSNPN and CDR2 SVGIG (reference sequence). This CDR3 is 15 amino acids long. V lost 4 bases, J lost 0 bases, and 13 bases lay in between.